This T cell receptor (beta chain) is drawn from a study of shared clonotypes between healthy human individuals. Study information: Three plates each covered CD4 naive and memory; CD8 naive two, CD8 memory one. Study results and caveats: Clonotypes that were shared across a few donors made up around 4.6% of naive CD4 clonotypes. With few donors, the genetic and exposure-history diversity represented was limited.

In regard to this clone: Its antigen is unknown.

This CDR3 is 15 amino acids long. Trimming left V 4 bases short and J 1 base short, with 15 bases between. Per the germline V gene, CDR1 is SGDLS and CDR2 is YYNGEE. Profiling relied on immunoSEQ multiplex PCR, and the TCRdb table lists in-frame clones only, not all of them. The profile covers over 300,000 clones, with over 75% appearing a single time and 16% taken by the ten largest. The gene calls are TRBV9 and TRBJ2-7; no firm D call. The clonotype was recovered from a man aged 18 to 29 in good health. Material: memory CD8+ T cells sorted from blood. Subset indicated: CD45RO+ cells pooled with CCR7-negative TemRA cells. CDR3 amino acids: CASSQEGFGSYEQYF. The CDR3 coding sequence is TGTGCCAGCAGCCAGGAAGGGTTTGGATCCTACGAGCAGTACTTC.